The rows below give T cell receptor beta chains drawn from one sample of a study of T cell responses to AZD1222 COVID-19 vaccine. The protocol was immunoSEQ multiplex PCR, while the TCRdb copy is restricted to in-frame clones and leaves out a portion. The data show 150,000 or so clones, approximately 85% seen once. Sequencing was performed on peripheral blood, taken on day 0 of AZD1222 vaccination. Receptor source: an adult in good health. Both conserved end residues are part of each CDR3.

CDR3 protein: CSVGQALLLDGYTF
V gene: TRBV29-1
J gene: TRBJ1-2

CDR3 protein: CASSAAGGLSPIYEQYF
V gene: TRBV6-1
J gene: TRBJ2-7

CDR3 protein: CASSIGQFLLSGNTIYF
V gene: TRBV19
J gene: TRBJ1-3

CDR3 protein: CSVGTVSYEQYF
V gene: TRBV29-1
J gene: TRBJ2-7

CDR3 protein: CASSPPSLGLGTEAFF
V gene: TRBV9
J gene: TRBJ1-1

CDR3 protein: CSALWGNEQFF
V gene: TRBV20-1
J gene: TRBJ2-1

CDR3 protein: CASNKPANLGGYTF
V gene: TRBV4-2
J gene: TRBJ1-2

CDR3 protein: CASSDESDSPKYF
V gene: TRBV2
J gene: TRBJ2-4

CDR3 protein: CASSLTERQGSSYEQYF
V gene: TRBV5-1
J gene: TRBJ2-7

CDR3 protein: CASSLGFGRELFF
V gene: TRBV7-2
J gene: TRBJ2-2